The 9 T cell receptor beta chains below were found in one sample sequenced in a study of CD8+ T cells in alopecia areata. The treatment was: oral pan-JAK inhibitor, 5-10 mg twice daily. In each case, RNA was isolated and then reverse transcribed into cDNA as the sequencing template. Sequencing was performed with immunoSEQ multiplex PCR; in TCRdb, only in-frame clones are kept and a portion is missing. The sample lists about 140,000 clones; 86% were seen once. The specimen was CD8+ T cells sorted from blood, collected at week 4, from a patient treated with tofacitinib. Receptors originate from a human donor with alopecia areata.

The V call is TRBV4-1, the J call TRBJ2-7; 7 nucleotides match TRBD2. This CDR3 spans 14 amino acids. Trimming cost V 3 bases and J 1 base; bases outside gene matches: 3. CDR1 and CDR2 from the germline V gene are MGHRA and YSYEKL. CDR3 protein: CASSHLAESYEQYF. The CDR3 DNA follows: TGCGCCAGCAGCCATCTAGCGGAATCCTACGAGCAGTACTTC.

The V call is TRBV14, the J call TRBJ2-3; maybe TRBD2 (5 bases). The CDR3 loop spans 15 amino acids. Deletions cut 1 base from V and 0 bases from J, with 8 bases between. Germline assignment: CDR1 SGHDN and CDR2 FVKESK. The CDR3 sequence is CASSQGSGSTDTQYF. The DNA of the CDR3 is TGTGCCAGCAGCCAAGGGTCGGGGAGCACAGATACGCAGTATTTT.

J is TRBJ2-1 and V is TRBV25-1; 7 bases fit TRBD1. The J segment lost 3 bases and the V segment lost 4 bases, leaving 9 bases of the junction unmatched. The germline gives CDR1 MGHDK, CDR2 SYGVNS. This CDR3 region has 16 residues. DNA of the CDR3: TGTGCCAGCAGTGGGTTCCGGGACAGTTTCTACAATGAGCAGTTCTTC. Amino acid sequence: CASSGFRDSFYNEQFF.

The gene calls are TRBV27 and TRBJ2-7; D not resolved. The CDR3 covers 13 residues. The germline V and J ends were trimmed by 5 bases and 4 bases, with 12 bases remaining between them. The germline V gene encodes CDR1 MNHEY and CDR2 SMNVEV (reference sequence). DNA for the CDR3: TGTGCCAGCAGTCCGATTGGCGATTACGAGCAGTACTTC. The encoded protein is CASSPIGDYEQYF.

The rearrangement links TRBV27 to TRBJ2-7; 10 nucleotides line up with TRBD2. CDR1 MNHEY and CDR2 SMNVEV come from the germline V gene (reference sequence). The length of the CDR3 is 15 residues. V shed 5 bases and J 5 bases; nucleotides not matched to a gene: 9. The CDR3 protein is CASSKREGRVNEQYF. Written as DNA, the CDR3 is TGTGCCAGCAGTAAGCGGGAGGGCCGAGTAAACGAGCAGTACTTC.

This rearrangement joins TRBV7-9 to TRBJ1-5; 9 positions agree with TRBD1. The junction had 8 bases not matched to a gene; V was cut back by 5 bases and J by 6 bases. Germline loops: CDR1 SEHNR, CDR2 FQNEAQ (reference sequence). The CDR3 length is 15 residues. This CDR3 is CASSGDREVGQPQHF. The DNA of the CDR3 is TGTGCCAGCAGCGGGGACAGGGAGGTAGGTCAGCCCCAGCATTTT.

The chain carries TRBV7-9 and TRBJ2-5; D is undetermined. Per the germline V gene, CDR1 is SEHNR and CDR2 is FQNEAQ (reference sequence). Trimming left V 2 bases short and J 5 bases short, with 15 bases between. This CDR3 contains 15 residues. This CDR3 reads CASSLQDVDGETQYF. Written as DNA, the CDR3 is TGTGCCAGCAGCTTACAGGACGTAGATGGGGAGACCCAGTACTTC.

This chain connects TRBV30 to TRBJ2-5; either TRBD1 or TRBD2 may supply D (5 bases each). Trimming removed 0 bases from V and 4 bases from J, with 15 bases in between. CDR1 and CDR2 (germline): GTSNPN, SVGIG (reference sequence). The CDR3 sequence is 15 residues long. The CDR3 nucleotides are TGTGCCTGGAGTGTGGCGGACATTGGGGGAGAGACCCAGTACTTC. Translation gives CAWSVADIGGETQYF.

The gene calls are TRBV6-6 and TRBJ1-1, with 7 bases that match TRBD1. J lost 6 bases, V lost 5 bases, and 6 bases had no gene match. Germline-derived CDR1 and CDR2 are MNHNY and SVGAGI (reference sequence). The CDR3 runs 13 residues. The DNA of the CDR3 is TGTGCCAGCAGTGGGCAGGGGGTCCCTGAAGCTTTCTTT. Protein: CASSGQGVPEAFF.